This T cell receptor beta chain comes out of a study of T cells in Graves' hyperthyroidism and ophthalmopathy. Turning to this clonotype: Its specificity is not known.

The germline CDR1 and CDR2 sequences are SQVTM and ANQGSEA. The V end lost 8 bases, the J end lost 1 base, and 14 bases lay between the germline ends. The CDR3 length is 13 residues. An absence of ophthalmopathy progression within 18 months meant stable Graves' hyperthyroidism. Orbital computed tomography and thyroid ultrasound, together with serum TRAb and thyroxine and clinical symptoms, were used for diagnoses. General observations from the study: Stable hyperthyroidism was told apart from ophthalmopathy by a model built on 13 V-J features.

TCR beta CDR3 regions were amplified from RNA. The study used the HTBI primer set for a first-round RT-PCR of the TCR CDR3. TCRdb re-derived calls from the multiplex PCR reads in MiXCR, one entry per CDR3 protein. The profile shows a few hundred thousand distinct CDR3 sequences, about 45% of them singletons. The chain links TRBV29-1 to TRBJ2-5; the D is unclear. The TCR originated in a woman aged 18-29 years with Graves' hyperthyroidism. The sequenced sample consisted of peripheral blood or thyroid tissue (not recorded which). The CDR3 region has the DNA TGCAGCCAAGATCGGCCTCCCCAAGAGACCCAGTACTTC. Its translation: CSQDRPPQETQYF.